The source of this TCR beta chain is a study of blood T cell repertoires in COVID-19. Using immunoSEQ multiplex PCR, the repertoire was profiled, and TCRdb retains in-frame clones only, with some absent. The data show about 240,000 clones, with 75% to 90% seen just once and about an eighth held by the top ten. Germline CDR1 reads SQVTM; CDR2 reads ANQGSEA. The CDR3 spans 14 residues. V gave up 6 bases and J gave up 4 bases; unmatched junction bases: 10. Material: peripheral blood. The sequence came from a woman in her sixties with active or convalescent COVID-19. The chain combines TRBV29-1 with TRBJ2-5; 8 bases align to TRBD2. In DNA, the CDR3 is TGCAGCGTCTCACCCGGGACTAGTGGAGAGACCCAGTACTTC. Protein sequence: CSVSPGTSGETQYF.